This T cell receptor (beta chain) appears in the sequencing data of a study of identical twins. It was template switching that added a universal primer site, and there were unique molecular identifiers on the cDNA. TCRdb reprocessed the 5' RACE reads with MiXCR, giving one entry per CDR3 protein. The sample holds 400,000 to 550,000 distinct CDR3 sequences, roughly an eighth seen once. This CDR3 is built from 17 residues. CDR1 SEHNR and CDR2 FQNEAQ come from the germline V gene (reference sequence). The ends lost 5 bases at V and 4 bases at J; junction bases unmatched: 12. This clonotype was seen more than once but under ten times. These sequences were also reported in another study, on yellow fever vaccine responses in identical twins.

What was sequenced was CD4+ T cells sorted from blood. The V and J genes are TRBV7-9 and TRBJ2-1, with 9 bases lining up with TRBD2. The receptor comes from a woman younger than 30 in good health. For the CDR3, the DNA is TGTGCCAGCAGCCCCCGGGGTAGCGGGAGAGAATACAATGAGCAGTTCTTC. Translating it yields CASSPRGSGREYNEQFF.